Below, one TCR beta chain is given with its context. What it binds is unknown. Method: immunoSEQ multiplex PCR; TCRdb's copy keeps in-frame clones and lacks some. The repertoire holds about 120,000 clones, with 86% as singletons. This entry is derived from a study of cytomegalovirus exposure and HLA in healthy donors. Study-wide points: One later analysis, an examination of the 120 validation repertoires, found that first-cohort TCR clusters tended to co-occur in them.

Germline V gene sequence: CDR1 SGHNT, CDR2 YENEEA. V lost 5 bases to trimming and J lost 4 bases; unmatched junction nucleotides: 7. This CDR3 region has 14 residues. Donors came from a validation cohort of some 110 subjects, distinct from the first 666-subject cohort. Material: PBMCs. This TCR derives from a man aged 18 to 30 in good health and CMV-seronegative. The chain is built from TRBV11-3 and TRBJ2-7; 8 bases map to TRBD1. CDR3 loop: CASSPRQGSYEQYF. Written as DNA, the CDR3 is TGTGCCAGCAGCCCCCGACAGGGGTCGTACGAGCAGTACTTC.